This T cell receptor beta chain emerged from a study of cytomegalovirus exposure and HLA in healthy donors. Primers included in the PCR were 60 Vbeta and 13 Jbeta primers. Assay used: immunoSEQ multiplex PCR; TCRdb lists only in-frame clones, some missing. The profile shows around 130,000 clones, roughly 70% of them singletons. Regarding this clone: The antigen is unknown.

The study, taken as a whole, reports: Analysis performed later found approximately 17,000 TCR beta sequences associated with HLA alleles at 0.05 false discovery rate. Most subjects' HLA-A and HLA-B alleles were reportedly predicted from TCR beta sequences. The study listed approximately 160 cytomegalovirus-associated TCR beta chains. In vitro, three CMV-associated chains proved specific for CMV antigens.

The sequence was obtained from a man in his forties in good health and CMV-seropositive. Sequencing used PBMCs.

The CDR3 DNA reads as TGCAGCGTTCAGATTAGTGCAGGCCACTACGAGCAGTACTTC. Its translation is CSVQISAGHYEQYF. The chain has TRBV29-1 and TRBJ2-7; D is unclear. Germline V gene lookup returns CDR1 SQVTM and CDR2 ANQGSEA. The CDR3 length is 14 residues. V dropped 5 bases and J dropped 3 bases, with 17 bases sitting between them.